This is a list of T cell receptor beta chains from one sample in a study of spatial heterogeneity in lung cancer. MiXCR, applied by TCRdb to the 5' RACE reads, yields one record per CDR3 protein. This table holds about 17,000 distinct CDR3 sequences, about 18% found once. The source material was PBMCs, sampled at follow-up. All receptors come from a male donor with early-stage non-small cell lung cancer. CDR3s include the opening cysteine and the closing phenylalanine or tryptophan. Each record gives: V gene, clone size, J gene, D gene, CDR3 DNA, CDR3 protein. D genes are given only for firm matches. Clone size is shown for a subset of rows, as once, few, many or a class of expanded clone.

>TRBV6-2/TRBV6-3|.|TRBJ1-5|.
TGTGCCAGCAGTTACGACAGCTCCCATCAGCCCCAGCATTTT
CASSYDSSHQPQHF
>TRBV6-1|.|TRBJ2-2|.
TGTGCCAGCAGTCAACAGGGAGCCGCCGGGGAGCTGTTTTTT
CASSQQGAAGELFF
>TRBV6-2/TRBV6-3|few|TRBJ1-3|.
TGTGCCAGCAGTTACTACACCTCTGGAAACACCATATATTTT
CASSYYTSGNTIYF
>TRBV20-1|.|TRBJ1-2|TRBD1
TGCAGTGCTAGTTCCCCGGGACAGGGGGCTCGGGGCTACACCTTC
CSASSPGQGARGYTF
>TRBV10-3|few|TRBJ1-2|.
TGTGCCATCAGCAGACAGCCCACTAACTATGGCTACACCTTC
CAISRQPTNYGYTF
>TRBV2|many|TRBJ1-2|.
TGTGCCAGCCGGGGGGACACTGAGTCCACCTTC
CASRGDTESTF
>TRBV4-1|.|TRBJ2-2|.
TGCGCCAGCAGGCCAGGGCCCAACACCGGGGAGCTGTTTTTT
CASRPGPNTGELFF
>TRBV6-4|.|TRBJ2-7|TRBD1
TGTGCCAGCAGTGACAGGGGGCTCCACGAGCAGTACTTC
CASSDRGLHEQYF
>TRBV7-9|few|TRBJ1-5|.
TGTGCCAGCAGCCTAAGCGACAGGCCGAATCAGCCCCAGCATTTT
CASSLSDRPNQPQHF
>TRBV6-2/TRBV6-3|.|TRBJ2-7|.
TGTGCCAGCAGTTCGGAGGAATCCTACGAGCAGTACTTC
CASSSEESYEQYF
>TRBV18|few|TRBJ1-6|.
TGTGCCAGCTCACCCGGACAGAACTATAATTCACCCCTCCACTTT
CASSPGQNYNSPLHF
>TRBV20-1|.|TRBJ2-1|.
TGCAGTGCTAGTACCAGCCGGGATCCACGGGGTGAGCAGTTCTTC
CSASTSRDPRGEQFF
>TRBV29-1|medium-sized|TRBJ1-2|TRBD1
TGCAGCGTAGGGACAGGGGATAACTATGGCTACACCTTC
CSVGTGDNYGYTF
>TRBV19|few|TRBJ2-3|.
TGTGCCAGTAGTAAACGCGGCCTTAGCACAGATACGCAGTATTTT
CASSKRGLSTDTQYF
>TRBV7-2|.|TRBJ2-5|TRBD2
TGTGCCAGCAGCTTAGCCTTTCGGAGCGGGGTAGGAGAGACCCAGTACTTC
CASSLAFRSGVGETQYF
>TRBV13|many|TRBJ2-7|TRBD1
TGTGCCAGCAGCGGAGCCGGGACAGGGGGCTCCTACGAGCAGTACTTC
CASSGAGTGGSYEQYF
>TRBV29-1|many|TRBJ2-2|.
TGCAGCAGCGACAGGCTGAACACCGGGGAGCTGTTTTTT
CSSDRLNTGELFF
>TRBV6-2/TRBV6-3|few|TRBJ2-3|.
TGTGCCAGCAGAAACCCCTCGAGATGGGAACACACAGATACGCAGTATTTT
CASRNPSRWEHTDTQYF
>TRBV10-3|.|TRBJ2-7|.
TGTGCCATCAGTGACCTCTCCCACGAGCAGTACTTC
CAISDLSHEQYF
>TRBV11-2|.|TRBJ2-3|.
TGTGCCAGCAGCCCCCCAGTGGCAAACACAGATACGCAGTATTTT
CASSPPVANTDTQYF
>TRBV15|few|TRBJ1-2|.
TGTGCCACCAGCAGAGATCGGGCGGGGAGCGGCTACACCTTC
CATSRDRAGSGYTF
>TRBV27|.|TRBJ2-1|.
TGTGCCAGCGCGGGCAGACCCTACAATGAGCAGTTCTTC
CASAGRPYNEQFF
>TRBV7-3|many|TRBJ1-3|TRBD1
TGTGCCAGCAGTCCAGACAGGGGCTCTGGAAACACCATATATTTT
CASSPDRGSGNTIYF
>TRBV2|.|TRBJ2-2|TRBD1
TGTGCCAGCCTTCGGGGGCAGGGGGCTGTCACCGGGGAGCTGTTTTTT
CASLRGQGAVTGELFF
>TRBV11-1|few|TRBJ1-1|.
TGTGCCAGCAGCCAAGAGGGCACATCCTGGGGAACCACTGAAGCTTTCTTT
CASSQEGTSWGTTEAFF
>TRBV7-3|many|TRBJ2-7|TRBD1
TGTGCCAGCAGCCCCACAGGGGTAACCGACGAGCAGTACTTC
CASSPTGVTDEQYF
>TRBV7-2|.|TRBJ2-5|.
TGTGCCAGCAGCTTAGTCTTACAGGGAGGGACCCAGTACTTC
CASSLVLQGGTQYF
>TRBV3-1|.|TRBJ2-5|.
TGTGCCAGCAGTCTCCTCCAGGAAGAGACCCAGTACTTC
CASSLLQEETQYF
>TRBV4-3|.|TRBJ1-1|.
TGCGCCAGCAGCCAAGAATTGGGAACTGAAGCTTTCTTT
CASSQELGTEAFF
>TRBV6-5|medium-sized|TRBJ1-1|.
TGTGCCAGCAGTTATTTGGACAGTGAAGCTTTCTTT
CASSYLDSEAFF